This T cell receptor (beta chain) was sequenced for a study of T cell repertoires in cytomegalovirus infection. This clonotype was found a few times. The antigen is undetermined. CDR3 length equals 16 residues. CDR1 MNHEY and CDR2 SVGEGT come from the germline V gene. With V trimmed by 5 bases and J by 4 bases, 10 bases remained unmatched. One entry per CDR3 protein results from TCRdb running MiXCR on the reads. The sample includes some 800,000 distinct CDR3 sequences, roughly 29% of them seen just once. The sequence came from a human donor in good health (CMV status not recorded). Some clones in this sample may be carry-over from other donors' samples. The input for sequencing was cultured CD8+ T cells from PBMCs, taken from culture after CMV antigen stimulation. The V call is TRBV6-2 or TRBV6-3, the J call TRBJ2-1, with 8 bases identical to TRBD2. In DNA form, the CDR3 reads TGTGCCAGCAGTGGCGGGGGGCAGGGGACTTACAATGAGCAGTTCTTC. Its translation is CASSGGGQGTYNEQFF.